The present entry profiles one T cell receptor (beta chain) with its context. Its antigen is unknown. After removal of 3 bases from V and 8 bases from J, the junction contained 9 bases not matched to a gene. Germline V gene data show CDR1 as KGHSH and CDR2 as LQKENI. The length of the CDR3 is 15 residues. TCRdb re-called the 5' RACE reads with MiXCR, one entry per CDR3 protein. The sample includes approximately 400,000 distinct CDR3 sequences, roughly 18% of them seen just once. The data originate from a study of T-cell memory formation after mild COVID-19. Study-wide results and limits: Clones that contracted from day 15 to 85 were balanced CD4/CD8, while later expanders leaned CD4+.

The J gene is TRBJ2-1, the V gene TRBV18, with TRBD1 matching over 8 bases. The receptor's source is a young man who had mild COVID-19 (a few samples of this study predate the infection). Cell type and time point are not known. Sequencing was done on a sample of PBMCs or a T cell subset sorted from them (not recorded which). The CDR3 loop is CASSPGQGSFYEQFF. CDR3 bases: TGTGCCAGCTCACCCGGACAGGGATCGTTCTATGAGCAGTTCTTC.